The rows below give T cell receptor beta chains drawn from one sample of a study of tumor and adjacent non-tumor tissue in lung cancer. TCRdb re-analysed the multiplex PCR reads in MiXCR, keeping a single row per CDR3 protein. The sample contains about 86,000 distinct CDR3 sequences, 76% of which appear only once. The sample was distant non-tumor lung tissue. The receptors originated from a woman between 45 and 60 years old with non-small cell lung cancer. The CDR3 runs from the conserved cysteine through the conserved F or W. Not every row has a clone size; where given, it reads once, few, many or a size class.

v_call | clone_size | cdr3_aa
TRBV6-1 | NA | CAGSERDNNEQFF
TRBV6-5 | few | CVSRNITGQGSYGYTF
TRBV28 | NA | CASRLAGVTVQETQYF
TRBV6-6 | NA | CASSPQRPQETQYF
TRBV10-3 | NA | CAISGSSWADDGYTF
TRBV10-3 | NA | CAISARQGSRTYIGELFF
TRBV29-1 | NA | CSVEDVEGWAGGFGTGTQYF
TRBV12-3/TRBV12-4 | NA | CANSPLGGQESPYTF
TRBV6-6 | NA | CASGRSTLETQYF
TRBV6-2/TRBV6-3 | NA | CASSYLGPRNGAFF
TRBV11-1 | NA | CTSSPGQGVETHYF
TRBV14 | large | CASSLMTGHNEQFF
TRBV11-2 | NA | CASSADMNSGNTIYF
TRBV10-3 | NA | CAISEPSRRYIGELFF
TRBV10-3 | NA | CAISEGRNGDTEAFF
TRBV6-1 | NA | CPCSDNGVNHPQHF
TRBV10-3 | few | CAVSGPSGGNTGELFF
TRBV19 | NA | CASSGDRAGSGANALTF
TRBV11-2 | once | CASSLGPGGEQYF
TRBV19 | NA | CASSRNRENSYEQYF
TRBV4-1 | once | CVNSQDLNQPQHF
TRBV20-1 | few | CSAGINRGDFVFF
TRBV28 | many | CASSFHRDGTYEQYF
TRBV6-1 | NA | CASNRGSGYTGELCF
TRBV4-2 | NA | CASSHAVDAVPYGQYF
TRBV4-1 | NA | CASSPGTRNSPLHF
TRBV6-6 | NA | CASKIRGEGVLWAFF
TRBV6-4 | NA | CARNDSAGPSGGYTF
TRBV6-5 | NA | CDSNPYRDQPQHF
TRBV20-1 | NA | CSPTGINMNTEAFF
TRBV6-5 | once | CTSCLQIAGNTIYF
TRBV6-1 | NA | CASSTNIFFYEQYF
TRBV29-1 | NA | CSVTRVTNEKLLF
TRBV29-1 | few | CSVETPDRSYNEQFF
TRBV5-4 | NA | CANSSNRGDGETQYF
TRBV30 | once | CAWSGGLVSGVNVLTF
TRBV20-1 | NA | CSAGSAGGTETQYF
TRBV4-1 | NA | CASSMSWTGIYEQYF
TRBV20-1 | NA | CSASPGGSEQFF
TRBV11-2 | once | CASSEVTGELSF
TRBV4-1 | NA | CASCQEIGVRVYTF
TRBV29-1 | once | CSAKKREGRERFF